The source of this T cell receptor beta chain is a study of vaccination and CD4 T cells after COVID-19. The CDR3 runs 13 residues. Germline CDR1 is ENHRY and CDR2 is SYGVKD. Trimming at V came to 10 bases and at J to 11 bases, leaving 11 bases not matched to a gene. Sequenced with the Oncomine TCR Beta short-read assay was DNA taken from cultured CD4+ T cells. TCRdb recomputed calls from the PCR reads with MiXCR, one row per CDR3 protein. This repertoire shows some 20,000 distinct CDR3 sequences, 43% found once; its top ten account for around 13%. Remarks on this clonotype: Its antigen remains unknown.

This sample's treatment: roughly 10-day PBMC culture with coronavirus spike peptide pools or control peptides (ViraFEST assay). This receptor was taken from a human donor who had recovered from COVID-19. This chain connects TRBV10-3 to TRBJ1-6; TRBD1 agrees at 7 bases. Source material: CD4+ T cells from blood, cultured in vitro. The CDR3 nucleotides are TGTGCCACCAACACAGGGGAAGAGGCACCCCTCCACTTT. This sequence encodes CATNTGEEAPLHF.